This entry describes one T cell receptor beta chain. Its antigen is not known. The data originate from a study of identical twins. Notes on the study in general: Invariant MAIT and iNKT cells may have partly biased zero-insertion analyses.

TCRdb re-derived calls from the 5' RACE reads in MiXCR, one entry per CDR3 protein. The sample includes approximately 410,000 distinct CDR3 sequences, 15% to 20% of them seen just once. Every one of the donors was a healthy Caucasian. Germline V gives CDR1 SGHRS, CDR2 YFSETQ. The CDR3 contains 15 residues. V was trimmed by 0 bases and J by 1 base, leaving 11 bases between them. The chain carries TRBV5-1 and TRBJ2-7; a weak D match, TRBD1 (5 bases). The sequenced sample consisted of naive T cells sorted from blood. The origin of this receptor is a man aged 45-65 years in good health. The CDR3 nucleotides are TGCGCCAGCAGCTTGGGGTCGCAGGGATCCTACGAGCAGTACTTC. Residues: CASSLGSQGSYEQYF.